The 20 T cell receptor beta chains reported below all come from one sample, sequenced in a study of blood T cells in healthy people across ages (dated by TCRdb to between 2014 and 2017). Library generation was performed with 5' RACE. The sample was run on an Illumina HiSeq 2500. A second PCR of about 6 to 11 cycles was run with a J-beta primer mix and a sample-barcoded 5' primer. In TCRdb, the public reads were trimmed at Q25 with fastp and aligned with MiXCR, with productive beta chains retained. Identical CDR3 protein sequences are pooled into one entry, listed with their most common genes and DNA. For this sample there are hundreds of thousands of distinct CDR3 sequences; 25% to 35% appear just once. Of the sample, around 15% is held by the ten largest clones. Sequencing used blood. The origin of the receptors is a woman of 80 years or more in good health.

This chain connects TRBV6-5 to TRBJ1-1, with 9 bases aligning to TRBD1. Trimming cost V 0 bases and J 4 bases; bases outside gene matches: 12. This CDR3 is 18 amino acids long. The V gene's germline CDR1 is MNHEY and CDR2 SVGAGI. The CDR3 reads CASSYSKGDREEGTEAFF. The DNA of the CDR3 is TGTGCCAGCAGTTACTCGAAAGGGGACAGGGAGGAGGGCACTGAAGCTTTCTTT.

This clonotype was seen at least ten times. The chain combines TRBV7-2 with TRBJ1-6; weak D call: TRBD1 (6 bases). This CDR3 region has 14 residues. V gave up 8 bases and J gave up 9 bases, with 17 bases separating them. CDR1 and CDR2 (germline): SGHTA, FQGNSA. Here the CDR3 reads CASAPGTTFSPLHF. The DNA for the CDR3 is TGTGCCAGCGCCCCCGGGACAACTTTTTCACCCCTCCACTTT. The full variable domain, its missing parts supplied by reference TRBV7-2 and TRBJ1-6, is GAGVSQSPSNKVTEKGKDVELRCDPISGHTALYWYRQSLGQGLEFLIYFQGNSAPDKSGLPSDRFSAERTGGSVSTLTIQRTQQEDSAVYLCASAPGTTFSPLHFGNGTRLTVT.

This clonotype came up many times. This chain links TRBV6-2 or TRBV6-3 with TRBJ1-2, with TRBD1 matching 7 bases. CDR1 and CDR2 from the germline V gene are MNHEY and SVGEGT. The CDR3 sequence is 15 residues long. V was pared by 4 bases and J by 1 base, with 6 bases of the junction left unmatched. CDR3 in amino acids: CASSSGTADNYGYTF. The CDR3 coding sequence is TGTGCCAGCAGTTCCGGGACAGCCGATAACTATGGCTACACCTTC.

There are many counts of this clonotype. This rearrangement joins TRBV6-2 or TRBV6-3 to TRBJ2-3; no clear D gene. CDR1 and CDR2 (germline): MNHEY, SVGEGT. The CDR3 is made up of 14 amino acids. Between the trimmed V and J ends, which lost 6 bases and 0 bases, there was a span of 10 bases. The DNA for the CDR3 is TGTGCCAGCAGCTCCCCCACTAGCACAGATACGCAGTATTTT. As protein: CASSSPTSTDTQYF.

This clonotype was seen a few times. The chain combines TRBV9 with TRBJ2-3; a weak D match, TRBD2 (6 bases). Germline-derived CDR1 and CDR2 are SGDLS and YYNGEE. The CDR3 is 16 amino acids. V was cut by 3 bases and J by 2 bases, with 16 bases left in between. CDR3 amino acids: CASSERSGGVTDTQYF. CDR3 DNA sequence: TGTGCCAGCAGCGAACGTAGCGGTGGGGTCACAGATACGCAGTATTTT.

This clonotype occurred a few times. This rearrangement joins TRBV5-1 to TRBJ1-5; TRBD1 might be the D (5 bases). The V and J ends lost 2 bases and 4 bases respectively, with 10 bases between them. From germline, CDR1 is SGHRS and CDR2 YFSETQ. The CDR3 sequence is 14 residues long. DNA of the CDR3: TGCGCCAGCAGCTTCGGGGGGAAGAATCAGCCCCAGCATTTT. This translates into CASSFGGKNQPQHF.

This clonotype showed up many times. V and J are TRBV29-1 and TRBJ2-3; a weak D match, TRBD1 (7 bases). The CDR3 is 13 amino acids. Looked up from germline, CDR1 is SQVTM and CDR2 is ANQGSEA. V lost 7 bases to trimming and J lost 2 bases, with 13 bases between them. The DNA for the CDR3 is TGCAGCGGAGGGGGGACAGACACAGATACGCAGTATTTT. Amino acids: CSGGGTDTDTQYF.

This clonotype was detected many times. V usage is TRBV7-2 and J usage is TRBJ2-3; possible D gene TRBD1, 7 bases. V was clipped by 6 bases and J by 0 bases, with 22 bases between them. CDR3 length: 18 residues. Germline V lookup: CDR1 SGHTA, CDR2 FQGNSA. CDR3 amino acids: CASSPLMGGQSSTDTQYF. CDR3 sequence (DNA): TGTGCCAGCAGTCCCTTAATGGGGGGACAGTCTAGCACAGATACGCAGTATTTT.

The chain joins TRBV6-8 to TRBJ1-2; 8 bases are shared with TRBD1. The CDR3 runs 18 residues. V was clipped by 1 base and J by 8 bases; unmatched bases: 18. Germline CDR1 and CDR2: MNHGY and SAAAGT. The CDR3 here is CASSYWTNRDRGPMGYTF. The DNA of the CDR3 is TGTGCCAGCAGTTACTGGACAAATCGAGACAGGGGACCTATGGGCTACACCTTC.

Of note for this clonotype: Since a much larger clone is just one base distant, this may be a read error. The rearrangement joins TRBV5-1 to TRBJ2-5; perhaps TRBD2 as D (6 bases). V gave up 5 bases and J gave up 4 bases, with 9 bases separating them. Per germline, CDR1 SGHRS and CDR2 YFSETQ. The CDR3 sequence is 12 residues long. CDR3 sequence: CASRRDLETQYF. The CDR3 DNA reads TGCGCCAGCAGGCGGGATTTAGAGACCCAGTACTTC.

This rearrangement joins TRBV7-2 to TRBJ1-3; D gene unclear. The V end lost 5 bases, the J end lost 9 bases, and 11 bases lay between the germline ends. Looked up from germline, CDR1 is SGHTA and CDR2 is FQGNSA. This CDR3 has 12 amino acids. Written as DNA, the CDR3 is TGTGCCAGCAGCCCCCGACGGAGCACCATATATTTT. It is translated as CASSPRRSTIYF.

About this clonotype itself: A much larger clone sits a single nucleotide away, making a read error possible. This chain links TRBV3-1 with TRBJ2-7; 8 bases are a match to TRBD2. V lost 8 bases to trimming and J lost 6 bases; unmatched junction nucleotides: 6. The CDR3 is 12 residues long. The germline V gene has CDR1 LGHDT and CDR2 YNNKEL (reference sequence). CDR3 nucleotides: TGTGCCAGCGCCCTCAGCGGGGGCGAGCAGTACTTC. This translates into CASALSGGEQYF.

This clonotype was counted a few times. The J gene is TRBJ2-2, the V gene TRBV7-6; D could derive from TRBD1 or TRBD2 (5 bases each). The CDR3 is made up of 17 amino acids. The germline V gene encodes CDR1 SGHVS and CDR2 FNYEAQ. Trimming left V 3 bases short and J 0 bases short, with 14 bases between. CDR3 loop: CASSFGTASTNTGELFF. The CDR3, as DNA: TGTGCCAGCAGCTTTGGGACGGCCTCTACGAACACCGGGGAGCTGTTTTTT.

This clonotype was observed a few times. The chain uses TRBV5-1 and TRBJ2-2; no definite D call. V lost 6 bases, J lost 4 bases, and 10 bases lay in between. The CDR3 loop spans 13 amino acids. Germline-derived CDR1 and CDR2 are SGHRS and YFSETQ. The CDR3: CASNSRSTGELFF. CDR3 in DNA: TGCGCCAGCAACTCCCGCAGCACCGGGGAGCTGTTTTTT.

This clonotype has a count of ten or more. The gene calls are TRBV3-1 and TRBJ2-7; D is tentatively TRBD1 or TRBD2 (5 bases each). This CDR3 is built from 16 residues. Trimming removed 4 bases from V and 1 base from J, with 17 bases in between. Germline CDR1 reads LGHDT; CDR2 reads YNNKEL (reference sequence). For the CDR3, the DNA is TGTGCCAGCAGCCCAAGTACCCGGGGCCAATCCTACGAGCAGTACTTC. Residues: CASSPSTRGQSYEQYF.

This clonotype was found many times. This chain joins TRBV7-9 and TRBJ2-5; D is unresolved. V was clipped by 4 bases and J by 2 bases, with 17 bases between them. The CDR3 runs to 16 residues. In germline, CDR1 is SEHNR, CDR2 FQNEAQ (reference sequence). The CDR3 sequence is CASSSTRTERQETQYF. CDR3 nucleotide sequence: TGTGCCAGCAGCTCGACCAGGACCGAGAGACAAGAGACCCAGTACTTC.

This clonotype was recorded many times. The gene calls are TRBV6-2 or TRBV6-3 and TRBJ2-7; D is undetermined. Germline CDR1 MNHEY, CDR2 SVGEGT. The CDR3 is made up of 16 amino acids. V shed 2 bases and J shed 0 bases, with 14 bases lying between them. The CDR3 spells CASSYIATRSSYEQYF. The CDR3, as DNA: TGTGCCAGCAGTTACATAGCAACCAGGAGCTCCTACGAGCAGTACTTC.

The table lists this clonotype with many counts. The chain employs TRBV6-4 and TRBJ1-1; D not certain. V gave up 2 bases and J gave up 1 base, with 5 bases separating them. Germline V gene lookup returns CDR1 MRHNA and CDR2 SNTAGT. The CDR3 consists of 13 residues. The CDR3 loop is CASSDRANTEAFF. The CDR3 DNA sequence: TGTGCCAGCAGTGACAGGGCGAACACTGAAGCTTTCTTT.

The chain recombines TRBV5-1 with TRBJ2-6; D unclear. V lost 6 bases, J lost 0 bases, and 13 bases lay in between. This CDR3 spans 16 amino acids. Germline assignment: CDR1 SGHRS and CDR2 YFSETQ. The CDR3 DNA follows: TGCGCCAGCATGACATCCGTCTTCTCTGGGGCCAACGTCCTGACTTTC. Amino acids: CASMTSVFSGANVLTF.

On this clonotype itself: With a much larger clone just one base away, this may be a read error. The CDR3 protein is CASSLAGTSQNEQYF. DNA of the CDR3: TGTGCCAGCAGCTTGGCCGGGACCTCTCAGAATGAGCAGTACTTC. The rearrangement links TRBV7-2 to TRBJ2-5; D possibly uses TRBD1 or TRBD2 (5 bases each). V was clipped by 3 bases and J by 11 bases, with 22 bases between them. The CDR3 is made up of 15 amino acids. The V gene's germline CDR1 is SGHTA and CDR2 FQGNSA.